The 20 T cell receptor beta chains listed next were all sequenced from one sample in a study of beta chain features in type 1 diabetes listed by TCRdb under 2018. The library was made by the immunoSEQ multiplex PCR assay. The High Capacity cDNA Reverse Transcription Kit was used to reverse transcribe all of the isolated RNA, meaning that expressed TCRB transcripts were what got sequenced. TCRdb carries this immuneACCESS record with in-frame sequences only. Its versions omit some clonotypes, under half of them owing to an unresolved V gene in the studies checked, with the rest unexplained. Recorded for this sample are 150,000 to 200,000 clones; about 8.1% of them occurred a single time. The top ten constitute 0.45% to 0.55% of the sample. Their antigens are not known. Study-level results and caveats: In all four CD4+ subsets, TCRB CDR3 length was moderately but significantly shorter in type 1 diabetes patients.

Sequenced input: central memory CD4+ T cells from blood. Source of these receptors: a young woman with type 1 diabetes.

The rearrangement links TRBV15 to TRBJ2-7; possibly TRBD2 for D (5 bases). There are 14 residues in the CDR3. Trimming pared 0 bases from V and 2 bases from J, leaving 8 bases between. Germline CDR1 is LNHNV and CDR2 is YYDKDF (reference sequence). The CDR3 bases are TGTGCCACCAGCAGAGATCCGGGAACCTACGAGCAGTACTTC. It translates to CATSRDPGTYEQYF.

This clone was observed a few times. The rearrangement links TRBV18 to TRBJ1-5; perhaps TRBD1 as D (5 bases). With 6 bases removed from V and 7 bases from J, the gap between germline ends came to 22 bases. The CDR3 runs to 16 residues. Germline CDR1 and CDR2: KGHSH and LQKENI. This CDR3 reads CASSPTGGPSHQPQHF. The DNA of the CDR3 is TGTGCCAGCTCCCCTACCGGGGGTCCAAGTCACCAGCCCCAGCATTTT.

This clone was detected only a few times. The chain uses TRBV10-3 and TRBJ2-6; TRBD2 matches 7 bases. Germline V lookup: CDR1 ENHRY, CDR2 SYGVKD. V lost 4 bases, J lost 1 base, and 10 bases stayed unmatched. This CDR3 spans 18 amino acids. DNA for the CDR3: TGTGCCATCAGTGGAGCAGGGAGGGGCCAGTCTGGGGCCAACGTCCTGACTTTC. This encodes CAISGAGRGQSGANVLTF.

The sample holds a few counts of this clone. The chain carries TRBV6-5 and TRBJ2-3; D ambiguous. The CDR3 spans 13 residues. CDR1 and CDR2 from the germline V gene are MNHEY and SVGAGI. Trimming took 8 bases from V and 1 from J, leaving 10 bases between them. CDR3 in amino acids: CASSKPGTDTQYF. The CDR3 nucleotides are TGTGCCAGCTCGAAACCAGGCACAGATACGCAGTATTTT.

This clone has ten or more counts. The chain recombines TRBV9 with TRBJ2-5; 8 positions match TRBD1. The germline CDR1 and CDR2 sequences are SGDLS and YYNGEE. The CDR3 is made up of 14 amino acids. V dropped 3 bases and J dropped 4; count of bases not matched to a gene: 5. The CDR3 spells CASSGGQVGETQYF. CDR3 DNA sequence: TGTGCCAGCAGCGGGGGACAGGTAGGAGAGACCCAGTACTTC.

The chain has TRBV11-2 and TRBJ2-1, with 7 nucleotides matching TRBD2. The CDR3 is 16 amino acids. V was clipped by 5 bases and J by 6 bases; unmatched bases: 13. CDR1 and CDR2 from the germline V gene are SGHAT and FQNNGV. The CDR3 DNA follows: TGTGCCAGCAGCCCCCGGACTAGAAGTTCGTCCAATGAGCAGTTCTTC. This sequence encodes CASSPRTRSSSNEQFF.

About this clone: The same CDR3 can be traced to other DNA sequences in this sample. The rearrangement links TRBV5-6 to TRBJ2-3; D possibly corresponds to TRBD2 (7 bases). The ends were cut back, 0 bases at V and 2 bases at J, with 10 bases in the middle. CDR1 SGHDT and CDR2 YYEEEE come from the germline V gene. The CDR3 spans 15 residues. This chain's CDR3 is CASSLVAGATDTQYF. For the CDR3, the DNA is TGTGCCAGCAGCTTGGTTGCGGGGGCCACAGATACGCAGTATTTT.

In this sample, this clone turned up a few times. V and J are TRBV11-2 and TRBJ2-7; no reliable D call. V lost 5 bases, J lost 5 bases, and 10 bases lay in between. From germline, CDR1 is SGHAT and CDR2 FQNNGV. This CDR3 has 12 residues. The CDR3 nucleotides are TGTGCCAGCAGCCGCGGCACGGACGAGCAGTACTTC. It encodes CASSRGTDEQYF.

The chain has TRBV18 and TRBJ1-2; D gene uncertain. Germline V lookup: CDR1 KGHSH, CDR2 LQKENI. V was trimmed by 6 bases and J by 8 bases, leaving 16 bases between them. This CDR3 is built from 13 residues. The CDR3 spells CASSEASLGGYTF. As DNA, the CDR3 is TGTGCCAGCTCCGAGGCATCGCTTGGGGGCTACACCTTC.

This chain links TRBV29-1 with TRBJ2-5, with unresolved D. V was pared by 6 bases and J by 5 bases, with 16 bases between. CDR3 length: 13 residues. Germline V gene sequence: CDR1 SQVTM, CDR2 ANQGSEA. CDR3 region: CSVAQQIWETQYF. CDR3 DNA: TGCAGCGTCGCACAACAGATTTGGGAGACCCAGTACTTC.

This clone turned up a few times. The chain's CDR3 is CASSRFSGQGNSPLHF. DNA for the CDR3: TGTGCCAGCAGCCGATTCTCCGGACAGGGTAATTCACCCCTCCACTTT. V and J are TRBV11-2 and TRBJ1-6; 8 positions agree with TRBD1. Germline V gene data show CDR1 as SGHAT and CDR2 as FQNNGV. J was trimmed by 6 bases and V by 5 bases; bases with no gene match: 9. The CDR3 has 16 amino acids.

This clone was detected only a few times. This sequence joins TRBV6-5 and TRBJ2-7, with 7 nucleotides matching TRBD2. The length of the CDR3 is 12 residues. With 6 bases clipped from V and 10 bases from J, the junction kept 9 bases outside the gene matches. Germline V CDR1 and CDR2: MNHEY, SVGAGI. CDR3 in amino acids: CASSDGGGGQYF. CDR3 bases: TGTGCCAGCAGCGACGGCGGCGGGGGACAGTACTTC.

The rearrangement links TRBV19 to TRBJ1-2; no clear D. Trimming left V 6 bases short and J 2 bases short, with 13 bases between. Germline V lookup: CDR1 LNHDA, CDR2 SQIVND (reference sequence). CDR3 length: 14 amino acids. The CDR3, as DNA: TGTGCCAGTAGCTTCCGGGGAAAGAACTATGGCTACACCTTC. The encoded protein is CASSFRGKNYGYTF.

This clone was counted only a few times. This sequence joins TRBV18 and TRBJ2-1, with D unclear. This CDR3 has 13 residues. Germline-derived CDR1 and CDR2 are KGHSH and LQKENI. The V gene lost 0 bases and the J gene lost 9 bases, with 9 bases spanning the gap. The CDR3 DNA sequence: TGTGCCAGCTCACCACCGAGCCGGAGTGAGCAGTTCTTC. Residues: CASSPPSRSEQFF.

The chain is built from TRBV7-6 and TRBJ1-6, with 9 positions matching TRBD1. The V segment lost 8 bases and the J segment 7 bases; nucleotides outside the gene matches: 6. In germline, CDR1 is SGHVS, CDR2 FNYEAQ. The CDR3 length is 14 residues. CDR3 region: CASGRGTGNSPLHF. The CDR3 DNA sequence: TGTGCCAGCGGGCGCGGGACAGGGAATTCACCCCTCCACTTT.

This clone was seen many times. V gene TRBV7-9 combines with J gene TRBJ2-5; tentatively, D is TRBD1 (6 bases). The V gene's germline CDR1 is SEHNR and CDR2 FQNEAQ (reference sequence). The CDR3 totals 14 residues. Trimming left V 2 bases short and J 2 bases short, with 9 bases between. As DNA, the CDR3 is TGTGCCAGCAGCTTAATCGGACAGCAAGAGACCCAGTACTTC. It is translated as CASSLIGQQETQYF. The variable domain in full, with the rest retrieved from reference TRBV7-9 and TRBJ2-5, is DTGVSQNPRHKITKRGQNVTFRCDPISEHNRLYWYRQTLGQGPEFLTYFQNEAQLEKSRLLSDRFSAERPKGSFSTLEIQRTEQGDSAMYLCASSLIGQQETQYFGPGTRLLVL.

This sequence joins TRBV5-1 and TRBJ2-7; 10 bases align to TRBD1. The CDR3 has 14 amino acids. Germline values: CDR1 SGHRS, CDR2 YFSETQ. V shed 4 bases and J 6 bases; nucleotides not matched to a gene: 7. This CDR3 is CASSRTGGISEQYF. The CDR3 bases are TGCGCCAGCAGCCGGACAGGGGGGATCAGCGAGCAGTACTTC.

The J gene is TRBJ2-7, the V gene TRBV28, with TRBD2 as a possible D gene (6 bases). This CDR3 spans 14 amino acids. The V end lost 10 bases, the J end lost 1 base, and 17 bases lay between the germline ends. Germline V gene sequence: CDR1 MDHEN, CDR2 SYDVKM. The CDR3 DNA is TGTGCCACCCTAGAGAGCGGGCCGTCCTACGAGCAGTACTTC. This gives the protein CATLESGPSYEQYF.

V gene TRBV29-1 combines with J gene TRBJ2-5; D not resolved. CDR1 and CDR2 from the germline V gene are SQVTM and ANQGSEA. CDR3 size: 13 residues. The V and J ends lost 4 bases and 2 bases respectively, with 11 bases between them. The CDR3 loop is CSVGKQQQETQYF. CDR3 nucleotide sequence: TGCAGCGTTGGGAAACAGCAACAAGAGACCCAGTACTTC. The full variable domain, completed using reference TRBV29-1 and TRBJ2-5, is SAVISQKPSRDICQRGTSLTIQCQVDSQVTMMFWYRQQPGQSLTLIATANQGSEATYESGFVIDKFPISRPNLTFSTLTVSNMSPEDSSIYLCSVGKQQQETQYFGPGTRLLVL.

V is TRBV7-2 and J is TRBJ1-6, with D possibly matching TRBD1 (5 bases). Germline loops: CDR1 SGHTA, CDR2 FQGNSA. The germline V and J ends were trimmed by 6 bases and 1 base, with 10 bases remaining between them. This CDR3 comprises 15 residues. This CDR3 is CASSSRQSYNSPLHF. DNA of the CDR3: TGTGCCAGCAGTTCCCGACAGTCCTATAATTCACCCCTCCACTTT.